This entry features one TCR beta chain sequence. The sample is drawn from a study of blood T cell repertoires in COVID-19. As for the study in general: The cDNA or gDNA used as material had been derived from T cells, B-cell-depleted T cells, or PBMCs.

The assay was immunoSEQ multiplex PCR, and TCRdb's table has in-frame clones only and misses some. The repertoire consists of approximately 270,000 clones, with nearly 90% occurring once and the leading ten covering roughly 3.1%. V was shortened by 5 bases and J by 0 bases, with 15 bases between the two germline ends. This CDR3 spans 16 amino acids. CDR1 is SGHDT, CDR2 YYEEEE, per germline. The chain is built from TRBV5-6 and TRBJ2-4, with TRBD1 as a possible D gene (6 bases). The sample taken for sequencing was peripheral blood. This receptor was taken from a man between 18 and 29 years old with active or convalescent COVID-19. CDR3 sequence (DNA): TGTGCCAGCAGTTCCGGGACATATTTAGCCAAAAACATTCAGTACTTC. Its translation is CASSSGTYLAKNIQYF.